One T cell receptor (beta chain) is described in this entry. Authors' methods: Amplified reference gene primers provided the basis for estimating nucleated cell counts. Some clones are missing from TCRdb's copy, which holds only in-frame ones; the method was immunoSEQ multiplex PCR. V and J calls and clone size are those listed in that table; D and trimming were worked out from the DNA. The top ten clones hold around 12% of a sample with 210,000 or so clones, approximately 90% of them seen once. This entry belongs to a study of blood T cell repertoires in COVID-19. Study background: PBMCs, B-cell-depleted T cells, or T cells were the source of the cDNA or gDNA that made up the material.

The origin of this receptor is a young woman who had recovered from COVID-19. Sequences were obtained from peripheral blood.

CDR3 protein: CASSISGSRSYEQYF. The CDR3 nucleotides read TGTGCCAGTAGTATTTCCGGGAGCCGCTCCTACGAGCAGTACTTC. The chain links TRBV19 to TRBJ2-7; the D gene is possibly TRBD2 (6 bases). There are 15 residues in the CDR3. V gave up 3 bases and J gave up 0 bases, with 12 bases separating them. Per the germline V gene, CDR1 is LNHDA and CDR2 is SQIVND (reference sequence).